These 18 T cell receptor beta chains share one sample of origin, sequenced in a study of T-cell memory formation after mild COVID-19. TCRdb reanalysed the 5' RACE reads using MiXCR and keeps one entry per CDR3 protein. Of some 320,000 distinct CDR3 sequences detected, roughly 15% appear once; the ten largest clones hold around 20%. Sequencing used PBMCs or a T cell subset sorted from them (not recorded which). The receptors were sampled from a man aged 18-30 years who had mild COVID-19 (a few samples of this study predate the infection). Cell type and time point are not known.

The J gene is TRBJ1-2, the V gene TRBV5-1; D unclear. There are 15 residues in the CDR3. With 0 bases removed from V and 3 bases from J, the gap between germline ends came to 12 bases. The germline CDR1 and CDR2 sequences are SGHRS and YFSETQ. The DNA of the CDR3 is TGCGCCAGCAGCTTGGAATTGTCGGGGTACTATGGCTACACCTTC. Translated, it gives CASSLELSGYYGYTF.

The DNA of the CDR3 is TGCAGCGCCCCAAGGGACAGCAACACTGAAGCTTTCTTT. This sequence encodes CSAPRDSNTEAFF. The V and J genes are TRBV29-1 and TRBJ1-1; 7 bases align to TRBD1. Germline V gene data show CDR1 as SQVTM and CDR2 as ANQGSEA. The CDR3 has 13 amino acids. The V and J ends lost 7 bases and 2 bases, in that order; junction bases with no gene match: 7.

This sequence joins TRBV11-3 and TRBJ1-1; D call uncertain. CDR1 and CDR2 from the germline V gene are SGHNT and YENEEA. V dropped 1 base and J dropped 1 base, with 7 bases sitting between them. The CDR3 totals 14 residues. CDR3 DNA sequence: TGTGCCAGCAGCTTAGGGGGAACGAACACTGAAGCTTTCTTT. Its protein product is CASSLGGTNTEAFF. Supplemented by reference TRBV11-3 and TRBJ1-1, the full variable domain reads EAGVVQSPRYKIIEKKQPVAFWCNPISGHNTLYWYLQNLGQGPELLIRYENEEAVDDSQLPKDRFSAERLKGVDSTLKIQPAELGDSAVYLCASSLGGTNTEAFFGQGTRLTVV.

The chain uses TRBV18 and TRBJ2-7, with a weak D call TRBD1 (5 bases). The length of the CDR3 is 15 residues. The V and J ends lost 3 bases and 5 bases respectively, with 17 bases between them. CDR1 is KGHSH, CDR2 LQKENI, per germline. Here the CDR3 reads CASSPRATEYHEQYF. The CDR3 nucleotides read TGTGCCAGCTCACCCAGGGCCACCGAGTACCACGAGCAGTACTTC.

The chain links TRBV5-4 to TRBJ2-5; the D is unclear. This CDR3 region has 13 residues. Trimming shortened V by 4 bases and J by 4 bases, and 11 bases separated the two germline ends. CDR1 is SGHNT, CDR2 YYREEE, per germline (reference sequence). The CDR3 loop is CASSHELTETQYF. CDR3 nucleotides: TGTGCCAGCAGCCACGAACTTACAGAGACCCAGTACTTC. Looking up the rest from reference TRBV5-4 and TRBJ2-5 gives the full variable domain: ETGVTQSPTHLIKTRGQQVTLRCSSQSGHNTVSWYQQALGQGPQFIFQYYREEENGRGNFPPRFSGLQFPNYSSELNVNALELDDSALYLCASSHELTETQYFGPGTRLLVL.

This chain uses TRBV11-2 with TRBJ2-7; 11 bases line up with TRBD2. Germline lookup yields CDR1 SGHAT and CDR2 FQNNGV. V shed 3 bases, J shed 2 bases, and the junction held 6 bases outside the gene matches. The CDR3 is made up of 16 amino acids. Here the CDR3 reads CASSFNSGGAAYEQYF. DNA of the CDR3: TGTGCCAGCAGCTTTAATAGCGGGGGGGCCGCCTACGAGCAGTACTTC.

This clonotype was seen ten or more times. The chain recombines TRBV29-1 with TRBJ2-4, with a possible D match to TRBD1 (5 bases). Deletions cut 3 bases from V and 5 bases from J, with 14 bases between. The V gene's germline CDR1 is SQVTM and CDR2 ANQGSEA. The length of the CDR3 is 14 residues. The CDR3 sequence: CSVDPTGLQNIQYF. The CDR3 DNA reads TGCAGCGTTGACCCCACAGGATTGCAAAACATTCAGTACTTC. The full variable domain, with the rest looked up from reference TRBV29-1 and TRBJ2-4, is SAVISQKPSRDICQRGTSLTIQCQVDSQVTMMFWYRQQPGQSLTLIATANQGSEATYESGFVIDKFPISRPNLTFSTLTVSNMSPEDSSIYLCSVDPTGLQNIQYFGAGTRLSVL.

Here the CDR3 reads CASSQDLRLAGGSPLHF. CDR3 DNA: TGCGCCAGCAGCCAAGATCTCCGCCTCGCGGGGGGTTCACCCCTCCACTTT. The genes are TRBV4-3 and TRBJ1-6; D perhaps matches TRBD1 (5 bases). The CDR3 is made up of 17 amino acids. Germline lookup yields CDR1 LGHNA and CDR2 YSLEER. V gave up 0 bases and J gave up 9 bases, with 18 bases separating them.

This clonotype was found a few times. The J gene is TRBJ2-2, the V gene TRBV7-2, with 15 bases that match TRBD2. The length of the CDR3 is 18 residues. J gave up 6 bases and V 6 bases, and 11 bases lay outside the gene matches. The V gene's germline CDR1 is SGHTA and CDR2 FQGNSA. The CDR3 spells CASSPPGLAGGQSGELFF. The CDR3 coding sequence is TGTGCCAGCAGTCCACCGGGACTAGCGGGGGGTCAATCCGGGGAGCTGTTTTTT.

The chain carries TRBV6-5 and TRBJ1-1; D possibly corresponds to TRBD1 (5 bases). Germline lookup yields CDR1 MNHEY and CDR2 SVGAGI. Trimming pared 8 bases from V and 4 bases from J, leaving 14 bases between. The CDR3 has 13 residues. The CDR3 region is CASGEAGGTEAFF. CDR3 bases: TGTGCCAGCGGTGAGGCGGGGGGCACTGAAGCTTTCTTT.

In this sample, this clonotype turned up once. The chain is built from TRBV10-3 and TRBJ1-1; D is possibly TRBD1 (6 bases). CDR3 size: 15 residues. Looked up from germline, CDR1 is ENHRY and CDR2 is SYGVKD. The V end lost 6 bases, the J end lost 4 bases, and 18 bases lay between the germline ends. The CDR3 is CAIREPTGPSTEAFF. The CDR3 DNA reads TGTGCCATCAGGGAACCCACAGGGCCCAGCACTGAAGCTTTCTTT.

The gene calls are TRBV14 and TRBJ1-1, with 9 bases lining up with TRBD1. The germline gives CDR1 SGHDN, CDR2 FVKESK. CDR3 size: 17 residues. V shed 3 bases, J shed 4 bases, and the junction held 12 bases outside the gene matches. CDR3 DNA: TGTGCCAGCAGCCATGCATACAGGGGGCGTCGGGGCACTGAAGCTTTCTTT. It translates to CASSHAYRGRRGTEAFF.

The chain is built from TRBV4-1 and TRBJ2-3; the D gene is possibly TRBD2 (6 bases). Trimming took off 4 bases at V and 2 bases at J, with 13 bases between the two ends. This CDR3 has 15 amino acids. Germline V gene sequence: CDR1 MGHRA, CDR2 YSYEKL. CDR3 sequence (DNA): TGCGCCAGCAGCCCCCAACGGGGGATCACAGATACGCAGTATTTT. Protein product: CASSPQRGITDTQYF.

The chain couples TRBV12-3 or TRBV12-4 to TRBJ1-3; 7 nucleotides agree with TRBD1. The CDR3 is 16 amino acids. The V gene end was trimmed by 3 bases and the J gene end by 1 base; junction bases not matched to a gene: 6. Here the CDR3 reads CASSFSGGRSGNTIYF. Written as DNA, the CDR3 is TGTGCCAGCAGTTTCTCAGGGGGGAGGTCTGGAAACACCATATATTTT.

The chain couples TRBV3-1 to TRBJ1-3; D gene unclear. CDR1 is LGHDT and CDR2 is YNNKEL in the germline V gene (reference sequence). The length of the CDR3 is 13 residues. The germline V and J ends were trimmed by 4 bases and 4 bases, with 8 bases remaining between them. The CDR3 loop is CASSRQLGNTIYF. The DNA for the CDR3 is TGTGCCAGCAGCCGGCAGCTCGGAAACACCATATATTTT.

The CDR3 DNA sequence: TGTGCCAGCACCCTTCTGGGGAACACTGAAGCTTTCTTT. Encoded protein: CASTLLGNTEAFF. This chain connects TRBV12-3 or TRBV12-4 to TRBJ1-1; D is uncertain. This CDR3 has 13 amino acids. V gave up 7 bases and J gave up 1 base, with 10 bases separating them.

This clonotype was detected a few times. The chain has TRBV6-5 and TRBJ2-2, with a weak D call TRBD2 (5 bases). This CDR3 has 13 residues. V was trimmed by 6 bases and J by 7 bases, leaving 12 bases between them. The germline CDR1 and CDR2 sequences are MNHEY and SVGAGI. DNA of the CDR3: TGTGCCAGCAGCCAGATACGGGGCGGGGAGCTGTTTTTT. Protein sequence: CASSQIRGGELFF.

V is TRBV7-8 and J is TRBJ2-1; 9 bases are a match to TRBD1. V shed 5 bases, J shed 8 bases, and the junction held 13 bases outside the gene matches. The CDR3 sequence is 16 residues long. Germline CDR1 and CDR2: SGHVS and FQNEAQ. CDR3 sequence reads: CASSPMGTGQMDEQFF. CDR3 DNA: TGTGCCAGCAGCCCAATGGGGACAGGGCAAATGGATGAGCAGTTCTTC. Complete variable domain (other parts from reference TRBV7-8 and TRBJ2-1): GAGVSQSPRYKVAKRGQDVALRCDPISGHVSLFWYQQALGQGPEFLTYFQNEAQLDKSGLPSDRFFAERPEGSVSTLKIQRTQQEDSAVYLCASSPMGTGQMDEQFFGPGTRLTVL.